This entry features one TCR beta chain sequence. Its target is unknown. The V end lost 7 bases, the J end lost 1 base, and 10 bases lay between the germline ends. CDR3 length: 14 amino acids. Looked up from germline, CDR1 is MNHEY and CDR2 is SVGAGI. PCR primers comprised 60 Vbeta and 13 Jbeta primers. The protocol was immunoSEQ multiplex PCR, while the TCRdb copy is restricted to in-frame clones and leaves out a portion. Here the sample spans 80,000 to 95,000 clones, 75% to 85% being singletons. The sample is drawn from a study of cytomegalovirus exposure and HLA in healthy donors. General study points: A later analysis appeared to link common viral pathogens to several of the most significant clusters. It was reported that the classifier diagnosed cytomegalovirus status with high specificity and sensitivity in both the original and validation cohorts. The study recorded 150 to 200 TCR beta chains that were cytomegalovirus-associated. CMV serostatus was the sole immune exposure information available.

The sample comprised PBMCs. The gene calls are TRBV6-5 and TRBJ2-2; D is ambiguous. The clonotype originates from a middle-aged woman in good health and CMV-seropositive. The chain's CDR3 is CASKHRRNTGELFF. The CDR3 DNA sequence: TGTGCCAGCAAGCACAGAAGGAACACCGGGGAGCTGTTTTTT.